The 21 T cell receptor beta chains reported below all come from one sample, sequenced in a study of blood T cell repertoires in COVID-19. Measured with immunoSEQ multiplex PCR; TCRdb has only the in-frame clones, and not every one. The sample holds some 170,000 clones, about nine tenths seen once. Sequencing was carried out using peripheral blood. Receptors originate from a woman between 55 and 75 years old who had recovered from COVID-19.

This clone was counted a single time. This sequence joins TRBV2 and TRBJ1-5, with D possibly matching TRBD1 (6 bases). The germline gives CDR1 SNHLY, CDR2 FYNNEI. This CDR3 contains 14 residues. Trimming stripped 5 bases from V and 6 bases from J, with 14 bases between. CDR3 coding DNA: TGTGCCAGCAGTCAGTCAGGGGTTGGTCAGCCCCAGCATTTT. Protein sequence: CASSQSGVGQPQHF. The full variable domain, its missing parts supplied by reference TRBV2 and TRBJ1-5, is EPEVTQTPSHQVTQMGQEVILRCVPISNHLYFYWYRQILGQKVEFLVSFYNNEISEKSEIFDDQFSVERPDGSNFTLKIRSTKLEDSAMYFCASSQSGVGQPQHFGDGTRLSIL.

The chain's CDR3 is CASSFMQLTNEKLFF. The CDR3 DNA is TGTGCCAGCAGCTTTATGCAGTTAACTAATGAAAAACTGTTTTTT. The rearrangement uses TRBV7-9 and TRBJ1-4; no firm D call. From germline, CDR1 is SEHNR and CDR2 FQNEAQ (reference sequence). This CDR3 spans 15 amino acids. Trimming shortened V by 3 bases and J by 1 base, and 9 bases separated the two germline ends.

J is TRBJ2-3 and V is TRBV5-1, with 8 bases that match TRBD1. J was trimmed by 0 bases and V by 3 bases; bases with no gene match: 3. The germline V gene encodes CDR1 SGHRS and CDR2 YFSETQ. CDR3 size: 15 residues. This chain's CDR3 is CASSSGQGSTDTQYF. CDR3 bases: TGCGCCAGCAGCTCCGGACAGGGTAGCACAGATACGCAGTATTTT.

CDR3 residues: CASSLSVWTGGSYEQYF. The CDR3 nucleotides read TGTGCCAGCAGTTTGAGCGTGTGGACAGGGGGGTCCTACGAGCAGTACTTC. This rearrangement joins TRBV28 to TRBJ2-7, with 10 bases lining up with TRBD1. The CDR3 consists of 17 residues. Germline lookup yields CDR1 MDHEN and CDR2 SYDVKM. Germline trimming cut 3 bases from V and 1 base from J; bases unmatched to any gene: 9.

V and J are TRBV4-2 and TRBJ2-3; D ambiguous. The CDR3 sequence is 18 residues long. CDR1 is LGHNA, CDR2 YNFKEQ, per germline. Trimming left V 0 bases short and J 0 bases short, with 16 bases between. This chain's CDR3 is CASSQDPARGSSTDTQYF. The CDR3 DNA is TGTGCCAGCAGCCAAGATCCCGCTAGAGGCTCTAGCACAGATACGCAGTATTTT.

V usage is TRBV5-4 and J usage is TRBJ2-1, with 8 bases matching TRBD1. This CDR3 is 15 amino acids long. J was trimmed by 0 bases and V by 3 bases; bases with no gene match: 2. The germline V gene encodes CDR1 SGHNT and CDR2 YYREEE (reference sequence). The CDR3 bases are TGTGCCAGCAGCTGGACAGGGAGCTCCTACAATGAGCAGTTCTTC. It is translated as CASSWTGSSYNEQFF.

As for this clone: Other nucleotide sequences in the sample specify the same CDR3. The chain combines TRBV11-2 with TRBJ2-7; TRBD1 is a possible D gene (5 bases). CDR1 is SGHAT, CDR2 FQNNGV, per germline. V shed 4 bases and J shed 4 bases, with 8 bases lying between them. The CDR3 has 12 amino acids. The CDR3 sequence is CASSSQGYEQYF. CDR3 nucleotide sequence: TGTGCCAGCAGCTCCCAGGGATACGAGCAGTACTTC.

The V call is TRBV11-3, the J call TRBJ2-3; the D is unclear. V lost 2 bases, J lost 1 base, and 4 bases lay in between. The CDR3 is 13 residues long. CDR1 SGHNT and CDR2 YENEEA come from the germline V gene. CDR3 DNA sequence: TGTGCCAGCAGCTTAACAGGCACAGATACGCAGTATTTT. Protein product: CASSLTGTDTQYF.

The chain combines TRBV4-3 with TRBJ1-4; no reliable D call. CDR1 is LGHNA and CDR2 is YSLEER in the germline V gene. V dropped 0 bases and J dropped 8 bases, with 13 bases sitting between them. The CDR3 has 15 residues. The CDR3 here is CASSQDPIEREKLFF. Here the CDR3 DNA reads TGCGCCAGCAGCCAAGACCCCATAGAGAGGGAAAAACTGTTTTTT.

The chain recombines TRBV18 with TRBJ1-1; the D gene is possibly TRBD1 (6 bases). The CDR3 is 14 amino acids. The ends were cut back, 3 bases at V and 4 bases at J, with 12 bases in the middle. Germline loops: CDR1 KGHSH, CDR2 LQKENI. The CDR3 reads CASSPGRGFTEAFF. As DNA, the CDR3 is TGTGCCAGCTCACCCGGGAGGGGGTTCACTGAAGCTTTCTTT.

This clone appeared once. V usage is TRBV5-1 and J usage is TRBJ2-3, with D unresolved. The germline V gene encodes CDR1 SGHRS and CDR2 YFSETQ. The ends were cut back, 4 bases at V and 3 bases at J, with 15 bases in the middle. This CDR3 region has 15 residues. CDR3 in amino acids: CASSPMGNPTDTQYF. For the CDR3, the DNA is TGCGCCAGCAGCCCAATGGGCAACCCTACAGATACGCAGTATTTT.

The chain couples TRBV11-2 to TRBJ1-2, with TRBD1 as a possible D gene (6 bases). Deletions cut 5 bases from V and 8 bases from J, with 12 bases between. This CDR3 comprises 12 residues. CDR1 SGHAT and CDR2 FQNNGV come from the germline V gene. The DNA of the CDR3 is TGTGCCAGCAGCACAACCGGGACAGGCTACACCTTC. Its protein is CASSTTGTGYTF.

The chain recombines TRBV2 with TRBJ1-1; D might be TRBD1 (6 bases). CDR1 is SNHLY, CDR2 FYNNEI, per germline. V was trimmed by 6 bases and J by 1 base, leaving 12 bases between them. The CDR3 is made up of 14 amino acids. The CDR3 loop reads CASSRQVRNTEAFF. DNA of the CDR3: TGTGCCAGCAGCAGACAGGTGAGGAACACTGAAGCTTTCTTT.

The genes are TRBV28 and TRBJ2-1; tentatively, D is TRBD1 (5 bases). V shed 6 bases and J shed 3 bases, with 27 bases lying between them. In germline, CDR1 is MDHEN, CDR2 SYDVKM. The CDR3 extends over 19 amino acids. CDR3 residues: CASSKDPREPTPRYNEQFF. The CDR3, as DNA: TGTGCCAGCAGCAAGGACCCCAGGGAACCCACCCCTCGCTACAATGAGCAGTTCTTC.

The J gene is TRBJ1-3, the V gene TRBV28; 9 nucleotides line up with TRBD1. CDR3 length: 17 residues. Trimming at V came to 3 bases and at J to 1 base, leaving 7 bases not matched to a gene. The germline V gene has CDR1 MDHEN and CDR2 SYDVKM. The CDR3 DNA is TGTGCCAGCAGTTTGTACGCGGACAGGGGATCTGGAAACACCATATATTTT. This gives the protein CASSLYADRGSGNTIYF. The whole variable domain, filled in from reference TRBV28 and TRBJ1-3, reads DVKVTQSSRYLVKRTGEKVFLECVQDMDHENMFWYRQDPGLGLRLIYFSYDVKMKEKGDIPEGYSVSREKKERFSLILESASTNQTSMYLCASSLYADRGSGNTIYFGEGSWLTVV.

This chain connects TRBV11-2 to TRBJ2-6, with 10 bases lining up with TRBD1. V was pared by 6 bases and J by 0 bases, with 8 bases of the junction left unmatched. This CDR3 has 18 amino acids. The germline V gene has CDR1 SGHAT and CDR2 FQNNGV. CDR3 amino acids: CASRQIRDRGSGANVLTF. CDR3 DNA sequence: TGTGCCAGCAGACAGATCCGGGACAGGGGCTCTGGGGCCAACGTCCTGACTTTC.

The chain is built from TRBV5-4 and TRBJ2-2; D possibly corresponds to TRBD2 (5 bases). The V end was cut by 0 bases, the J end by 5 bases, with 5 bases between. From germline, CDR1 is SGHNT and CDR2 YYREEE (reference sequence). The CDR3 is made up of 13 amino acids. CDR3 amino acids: CASSLAGTGELFF. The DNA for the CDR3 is TGTGCCAGCAGCTTGGCGGGAACCGGGGAGCTGTTTTTT.

CDR3 residues: CAWGTGGGSPLHF. The CDR3 nucleotides read TGTGCCTGGGGGACAGGGGGCGGCTCACCCCTCCACTTT. The chain is built from TRBV30 and TRBJ1-6, with 12 nucleotides matching TRBD1. CDR1 GTSNPN and CDR2 SVGIG come from the germline V gene (reference sequence). This CDR3 has 13 amino acids. J gave up 10 bases and V 5 bases, and 3 bases lay outside the gene matches.

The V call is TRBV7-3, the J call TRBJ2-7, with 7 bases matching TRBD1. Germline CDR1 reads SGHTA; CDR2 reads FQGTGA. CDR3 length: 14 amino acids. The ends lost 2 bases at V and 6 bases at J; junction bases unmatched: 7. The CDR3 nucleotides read TGTGCCAGCAGCTTAGACGGGACAGTTCGCGAGCAGTACTTC. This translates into CASSLDGTVREQYF.

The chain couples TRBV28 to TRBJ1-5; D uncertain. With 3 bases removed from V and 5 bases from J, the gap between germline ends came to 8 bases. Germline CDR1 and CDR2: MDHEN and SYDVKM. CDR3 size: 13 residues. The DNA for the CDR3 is TGTGCCAGCAGTTTCAACGGGTATCAGCCCCAGCATTTT. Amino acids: CASSFNGYQPQHF.

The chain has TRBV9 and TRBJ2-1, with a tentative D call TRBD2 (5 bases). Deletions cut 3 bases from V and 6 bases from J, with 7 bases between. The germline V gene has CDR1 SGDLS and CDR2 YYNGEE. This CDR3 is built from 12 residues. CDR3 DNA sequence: TGTGCCAGCAGCGGACGGGGCAATGAGCAGTTCTTC. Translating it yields CASSGRGNEQFF.